The 14 T cell receptor beta chains given below trace back to one sample, sequenced in a study of monozygotic twins with inflammatory bowel disease (dated by TCRdb to the late 2010s). Library generation was performed with 5' RACE. For sequencing, an Illumina HiSeq 2500 was employed. TCRdb reprocessed the public reads and reports one entry per CDR3 protein sequence, without DNA. The table for this sample shows around 140,000 distinct CDR3 sequences. Around 2.5% of the sample lies in the top ten. Material: blood. The origin of the receptors is a human donor with ulcerative colitis or Crohn's disease, or a healthy co-twin of an affected twin (not recorded which).

The gene calls are TRBV5-1 and TRBJ2-6; TCRdb's assignment of TRBD1 cannot be checked, as there is no DNA. Germline CDR1 SGHRS, CDR2 YFSETQ. The CDR3 loop spans 18 amino acids. CDR3 region: CASSLGGQVTSGANVLTF.

The V call is TRBV6-2 or TRBV6-3, the J call TRBJ1-2; checking the TCRdb D call of TRBD1 is not possible without DNA. The V gene's germline CDR1 is MNHEY and CDR2 SVGEGT. There are 18 residues in the CDR3. The CDR3 region is CASRDRDGRPSLLYGYTF.

The rearrangement uses TRBV10-3 and TRBJ2-6. This CDR3 has 16 amino acids. Germline V gene data show CDR1 as ENHRY and CDR2 as SYGVKD. CDR3 residues: CAISEGLASGANVLTF.

The chain has TRBV4-3 and TRBJ1-2; TCRdb selects TRBD1, and the lack of DNA leaves this call unchecked. Germline V gene sequence: CDR1 LGHNA, CDR2 YSLEER. CDR3 length: 14 residues. The CDR3 sequence: CASSQDRGAQGYTF.

This chain connects TRBV29-1 to TRBJ2-3; TCRdb lists TRBD1, though no DNA is available to test this call. The V gene's germline CDR1 is SQVTM and CDR2 ANQGSEA. The CDR3 is made up of 14 amino acids. CDR3 region: CSPTRGWGTDTQYF.

V and J are TRBV5-1 and TRBJ2-7; TCRdb selects TRBD1, and the lack of DNA leaves this call unchecked. The CDR3 is 14 amino acids. CDR1 SGHRS and CDR2 YFSETQ come from the germline V gene. The CDR3 sequence: CASSLRQGSYEQYF.

The CDR3 loop reads CASRRDRGDNEQFF. V usage is TRBV7-9 and J usage is TRBJ2-1; the D call of TRBD1 rests on TCRdb alone, since no DNA is present to check it. CDR3 length: 14 amino acids. Germline V CDR1 and CDR2: SEHNR, FQNEAQ (reference sequence).

The chain combines TRBV3-1 with TRBJ2-1; TCRdb reports TRBD1, a call that lacks DNA to check it against. Germline V lookup: CDR1 LGHDT, CDR2 YNNKEL (reference sequence). The CDR3 is 15 residues long. CDR3 in amino acids: CASSPRQGAGNEQFF.

The V and J genes are TRBV5-4 and TRBJ1-6; the D gene TCRdb calls, TRBD1, cannot be checked with no DNA. CDR3 length: 16 amino acids. Per germline, CDR1 SGHNT and CDR2 YYREEE (reference sequence). CDR3: CASSVEGRQGGSPLHF.

This chain connects TRBV2 to TRBJ1-1. CDR1 and CDR2 (germline): SNHLY, FYNNEI. The CDR3 is 15 amino acids. The CDR3 region is CASSDRGGVNTEAFF.

This chain joins TRBV28 and TRBJ1-4. The CDR3 loop spans 15 amino acids. The germline V gene encodes CDR1 MDHEN and CDR2 SYDVKM. This CDR3 is CASSSATTGNEKLFF.

V is TRBV7-6 and J is TRBJ1-4; TCRdb selects TRBD1, and the lack of DNA leaves this call unchecked. CDR1 SGHVS and CDR2 FNYEAQ come from the germline V gene. The CDR3 runs 14 residues. The CDR3 sequence is CASSLGTGEEKLFF.

The CDR3 is CASRGLEVGNEQFF. J is TRBJ2-1 and V is TRBV5-1; TCRdb designates TRBD2, a call that cannot be tested without DNA. Germline V gene data show CDR1 as SGHRS and CDR2 as YFSETQ. The CDR3 length is 14 residues.

CDR3: CASSPLQGSTDTQYF. The rearrangement joins TRBV3-1 to TRBJ2-3; the D call of TRBD2 rests on TCRdb alone, since no DNA is present to check it. Per germline, CDR1 LGHDT and CDR2 YNNKEL (reference sequence). The CDR3 spans 15 residues.